A single TCR beta chain is shown here with its context. Its target is not known. This sample was taken from a study of PD-L1 blockade in urothelial cancer. Study as a whole: Atezolizumab at 1,200 mg intravenously every 3 weeks was started by patients at some point between 2014 and 2016. In terms of prior chemotherapy, patients had received 0 to 3 regimens.

Sample time point: pretreatment peripheral blood. Metastatic or locally advanced urothelial carcinoma was present in the patients. With 1 base clipped from V and 9 bases from J, the junction kept 14 bases outside the gene matches. Germline CDR1 reads SGHTA; CDR2 reads FQGNSA. CDR3 size: 17 residues. Libraries were prepared by immunoSEQ multiplex PCR; TCRdb keeps only in-frame clonotypes and omits some of them. This sample has tens of thousands of clones; roughly 89% occur once, and the top ten carry around 1.6%. Study-wide findings and caveats: The study found that durable-benefit patients expanded tumor-associated blood clones more at 3 weeks.

This receptor was obtained from a man in his 60s with urothelial cancer. V usage is TRBV7-2 and J usage is TRBJ2-1, with 8 bases that match TRBD2. This material consisted of PBMCs, taken around atezolizumab (anti-PD-L1) treatment. CDR3 amino acids: CASSLGGAGGRVGEQFF. For the CDR3, the DNA is TGTGCCAGCAGCTTAGGCGGGGCGGGAGGCCGGGTGGGTGAGCAGTTCTTC. Combining the CDR3 with reference TRBV7-2 and TRBJ2-1 gives the whole variable domain GAGVSQSPSNKVTEKGKDVELRCDPISGHTALYWYRQSLGQGLEFLIYFQGNSAPDKSGLPSDRFSAERTGGSVSTLTIQRTQQEDSAVYLCASSLGGAGGRVGEQFFGPGTRLTVL.